A selection of T cell receptor beta chains follows, all from one sample in a study of blood T cell repertoires in COVID-19. This table comes from immunoSEQ multiplex PCR, and its TCRdb copy is limited to in-frame clones, with some not included. The repertoire has tens of thousands of clones, more than 70% of them found once; the top ten carry 1.1% to 1.5%. The sample was peripheral blood. The receptors derive from a human donor in a cohort sampled during active COVID-19. Both conserved end residues are part of each CDR3. The D gene is left open where the match is weak. The size of a clone is reported for some rows only, either as once, few or many, or as a class for expanded clones.

V	D	size	J	CDR3	DNA
TRBV5-1	TRBD2	.	TRBJ2-2	CASTLAGGTGELFF	TGCGCCAGCACTCTAGCGGGAGGCACCGGGGAGCTGTTTTTT
TRBV5-8	.	few	TRBJ1-4	CASSLEIGANEKLFF	TGTGCCAGCAGCTTGGAGATCGGAGCTAATGAAAAACTGTTTTTT
TRBV24-1	.	.	TRBJ2-5	CATSDWTGSNETQYF	TGTGCCACCAGTGACTGGACTGGCTCCAACGAGACCCAGTACTTC
TRBV7-8	.	.	TRBJ2-1	CASSLASSGYPSEGEQFF	TGTGCCAGCAGCTTAGCCTCCTCGGGCTACCCCTCGGAGGGTGAGCAGTTCTTC
TRBV5-1	.	.	TRBJ1-1	CASSTGEDTEAFF	TGCGCCAGCAGCACGGGAGAGGACACTGAAGCTTTCTTT
TRBV2	.	.	TRBJ2-7	CANRAGIDIAYEQYF	TGTGCCAATAGGGCGGGGATCGATATCGCATACGAGCAGTACTTC
TRBV19	.	few	TRBJ2-1	CASSIRRGEQFF	TGTGCCAGTAGCATTAGGAGGGGTGAGCAGTTCTTC
TRBV6-5	.	.	TRBJ2-1	CASRRLATHDNEQFF	TGTGCCAGCAGGCGGCTAGCTACGCATGACAATGAGCAGTTCTTC
TRBV6-5	.	.	TRBJ2-4	CASSTGKAKNIQYF	TGTGCCAGCAGCACCGGGAAAGCCAAAAACATTCAGTACTTC
TRBV3-1/TRBV3-2	.	.	TRBJ2-5	CASRQGGLVERGTQYF	TGTGCCAGCAGGCAAGGGGGTTTGGTGGAAAGGGGGACCCAGTACTTC
TRBV10-2	.	once	TRBJ1-1	CASTAETLNTEAFF	TGCGCCAGCACTGCGGAGACCCTGAACACTGAAGCTTTCTTT
TRBV5-5	.	.	TRBJ1-4	CASSLVSPTNEKLFF	TGTGCCAGCAGCTTGGTCTCCCCAACTAATGAAAAACTGTTTTTT
TRBV5-5	TRBD1	once	TRBJ1-2	CASSQQGAPGYTF	TGTGCCAGCAGCCAACAGGGGGCGCCCGGCTACACCTTC
TRBV6-5	.	.	TRBJ2-5	CASSHGETQYF	TGTGCCAGCAGTCACGGGGAGACCCAGTACTTC
TRBV6-5	.	.	TRBJ2-1	CASTGPDYWNEQFF	TGTGCCAGCACAGGCCCGGATTATTGGAATGAGCAGTTCTTC
TRBV5-6	TRBD1	.	TRBJ1-4	CASSPDRATNEKLFF	TGTGCCAGCAGCCCGGACAGGGCAACTAATGAAAAACTGTTTTTT
TRBV18	.	once	TRBJ2-3	CASSVGGATDTQYF	TGTGCCAGCTCGGTCGGAGGCGCCACAGATACGCAGTATTTT
TRBV5-6	.	.	TRBJ2-5	CASSLRQQGLETQYF	.
TRBV4-1	.	.	TRBJ2-2	CASSHILLGAGELFF	TGCGCCAGCAGCCATATTCTTCTCGGGGCCGGGGAGCTGTTTTTT
TRBV15	TRBD1	.	TRBJ2-1	CATSYPPGGHEQFF	TGTGCCACCAGCTACCCCCCAGGGGGCCATGAGCAGTTCTTC
TRBV11-3	.	.	TRBJ1-5	CASGIGGSNQPQHF	TGTGCCAGCGGCATTGGTGGTAGCAATCAGCCCCAGCATTTT
TRBV5-1	TRBD2	few	TRBJ2-2	CASSWDQREWYGELFF	TGCGCCAGTTCCTGGGACCAGCGGGAGTGGTACGGGGAGCTGTTTTTT
TRBV3-1/TRBV3-2	TRBD2	.	TRBJ2-3	CASSQRLAGAADTQYF	TGTGCCAGCAGCCAGCGACTAGCGGGAGCAGCAGATACGCAGTATTTT
TRBV18	.	.	TRBJ2-1	CASSPHGGLTGEQFF	TGTGCCAGCTCACCACACGGGGGGCTGACGGGCGAGCAGTTCTTC
TRBV3-1/TRBV3-2	.	once	TRBJ1-5	CASSQGHREQPQHF	TGTGCCAGCAGCCAAGGACACAGAGAGCAGCCCCAGCATTTT
TRBV11-2	TRBD2	.	TRBJ2-7	CASSLGLAAYYEQYF	TGTGCCAGCAGCTTAGGACTAGCGGCTTACTACGAGCAGTACTTC
TRBV27	.	.	TRBJ1-5	CASSLFGRGPNQPQHF	TGTGCCAGCAGTTTATTTGGCAGGGGCCCGAATCAGCCCCAGCATTTT
TRBV11-2	TRBD2	.	TRBJ2-1	CASSHLAGEYNEQFF	TGTGCCAGCAGCCACCTAGCGGGAGAGTACAATGAGCAGTTCTTC
TRBV5-6	TRBD1	.	TRBJ2-2	CASSQGQGANTGELFF	TGTGCCAGCAGCCAGGGACAGGGGGCGAACACCGGGGAGCTGTTTTTT
TRBV7-2	.	few	TRBJ1-6	CASSLQENSPLHF	TGTGCCAGCAGCTTACAGGAAAATTCACCCCTCCACTTT
TRBV9	.	.	TRBJ2-3	CASSVDGGYTQYF	TGTGCCAGCAGCGTAGATGGGGGGTATACGCAGTATTTT
TRBV27	TRBD1	few	TRBJ1-5	CASSLSRTGNQPQHF	TGTGCCAGCAGTTTATCGAGGACAGGGAATCAGCCCCAGCATTTT
TRBV5-3	TRBD1	.	TRBJ1-2	CARSPPGQKITNYGYTF	TGTGCCAGAAGCCCCCCGGGACAGAAGATCACCAACTATGGCTACACCTTC
TRBV2	.	.	TRBJ2-2	CASTLGGGSTGELFF	TGTGCCAGCACGTTAGGGGGAGGGAGCACCGGGGAGCTGTTTTTT
TRBV19	.	once	TRBJ1-5	CASSMVGDNQPQHF	TGTGCCAGTAGTATGGTAGGGGACAATCAGCCCCAGCATTTT
TRBV6-2/TRBV6-3	.	.	TRBJ2-7	CASSYDSIYEQYF	TGTGCCAGCAGTTACGACTCCATCTACGAGCAGTACTTC
TRBV24-1	TRBD1	.	TRBJ1-5	CATSELTGGNQPQHF	TGTGCCACCAGTGAATTGACAGGGGGCAATCAGCCCCAGCATTTT
TRBV7-2	.	.	TRBJ2-5	CASTPLGPGLQGTQYF	TGTGCCAGCACCCCCTTAGGGCCGGGACTTCAGGGGACCCAGTACTTC
TRBV10-2	.	.	TRBJ2-1	CASSERGEQFF	TGCGCCAGCAGTGAGAGGGGAGAGCAGTTCTTC
TRBV7-2	.	.	TRBJ2-5	CASSFRRSQETQYF	TGTGCCAGCAGCTTTCGTCGGTCTCAAGAGACCCAGTACTTC
TRBV2	.	.	TRBJ1-1	CASSDQGNTEAFF	TGTGCCAGCAGTGACCAGGGCAACACTGAAGCTTTCTTT
TRBV3-1/TRBV3-2	.	.	TRBJ2-5	CASSEPWGETVETQYF	TGTGCCAGCAGCGAGCCCTGGGGGGAAACCGTTGAGACCCAGTACTTC
TRBV27	TRBD2	.	TRBJ2-2	CASSLGLAGPNTGELFF	TGTGCCAGCAGTTTAGGACTAGCGGGGCCGAACACCGGGGAGCTGTTTTTT
TRBV11-1	TRBD2	.	TRBJ2-1	CASSLAEGREEFF	TGTGCCAGCAGCTTAGCAGAAGGGAGGGAAGAGTTCTTC
TRBV11-3	.	.	TRBJ1-2	CASSLGQSYGYTF	TGTGCCAGCAGCTTAGGACAGAGCTATGGCTACACCTTC
TRBV19	.	once	TRBJ2-1	CASRGRGLLWQFF	TGTGCCAGTAGGGGCAGGGGTTTACTTTGGCAGTTCTTC
TRBV28	.	.	TRBJ1-2	CASTMTWGAYGYTF	TGTGCCAGCACCATGACGTGGGGAGCCTATGGCTACACCTTC